This entry features one TCR beta chain sequence. What it recognizes is unknown. This sample was taken from a study of cytomegalovirus exposure and HLA in healthy donors. Across the whole study: Of 300 to 500 genotyped donors, around 80% grouped in the Caucasian-associated ancestry cluster. The study, taken as a whole, reports: CMV antigen specificity of a few CMV-associated chains was confirmed in vitro.

Germline assignment: CDR1 SEHNR and CDR2 FQNEAQ (reference sequence). This CDR3 spans 16 amino acids. J lost 2 bases, V lost 2 bases, and 5 bases had no gene match. 13 Jbeta primers and 60 Vbeta primers were used for the PCR. Only in-frame clones appear in the TCRdb table, and some are missing; sequencing was by immunoSEQ multiplex PCR. Its table records under 45,000 clones. The clonotype comes from a male donor in good health and CMV-seronegative. V and J are TRBV7-9 and TRBJ1-5; 8 bases fit TRBD1. Specimen: PBMCs. The CDR3 loop reads CASSLSAGQGNQPQHF. The CDR3 region has the DNA TGTGCCAGCAGCTTAAGTGCGGGACAGGGCAATCAGCCCCAGCATTTT. Using reference TRBV7-9 and TRBJ1-5 for the parts outside the CDR3, the full variable domain is DTGVSQNPRHKITKRGQNVTFRCDPISEHNRLYWYRQTLGQGPEFLTYFQNEAQLEKSRLLSDRFSAERPKGSFSTLEIQRTEQGDSAMYLCASSLSAGQGNQPQHFGDGTRLSIL.